The clone carrying this T cell receptor beta chain was seen just once. Authors' processing steps: Estimates of nucleated cell counts were drawn from the amplification of reference gene primers. Sequenced by immunoSEQ multiplex PCR; TCRdb stores in-frame clones only, minus some. V and J calls and clone size follow that table, whereas D and trimming were derived from the DNA. The profile shows about 160,000 clones, 80% to 90% of them singletons. The sample is drawn from a study of blood T cell repertoires in COVID-19. Across the whole study: Acute and convalescent COVID-19 specimens originated in the United States, Italy and Spain. PBMCs, B-cell-depleted T cells, or T cells provided the cDNA or gDNA that made up the material.

From germline, CDR1 is SGHRS and CDR2 YFSETQ. With 0 bases removed from V and 4 bases from J, the gap between germline ends came to 16 bases. This CDR3 comprises 17 residues. This sequence originates from a woman aged 55-70 years who had recovered from COVID-19. Material: peripheral blood. The chain employs TRBV5-1 and TRBJ2-2; D possibly corresponds to TRBD1 (5 bases). The CDR3 coding sequence is TGCGCCAGCAGCTTGGTACCACCCCCAGGGTCCACCGGGGAGCTGTTTTTT. Translating it yields CASSLVPPPGSTGELFF.